The clone carrying this T cell receptor beta chain was found a few times. Its specificity is unknown. The data were obtained in a study of beta chain features in type 1 diabetes. General study results and limits: Researchers report that Type 1 diabetes patients had moderately but significantly shorter TCRB CDR3s across all four CD4+ subsets. Among patients, naive, central memory and Treg TCRB repertoires appeared more similar than among healthy donors.

Every isolated RNA sample was fully reverse transcribed, so sequencing captured expressed TCRB transcripts. For naive, central memory and regulatory T cell samples, reads averaged about 3.7 million. Clones were read by immunoSEQ multiplex PCR, and TCRdb kept only the in-frame ones, dropping some. This table has about 650,000 clones, approximately 13% appearing once. Germline loops: CDR1 SGHAT, CDR2 FQNNGV. CDR3 length equals 14 residues. J lost 2 bases, V lost 5 bases, and 4 bases had no gene match. The sequenced sample consisted of naive CD4+ T cells from blood. The chain joins TRBV11-2 to TRBJ2-3, with 7 bases matching TRBD2. The sequence was collected from a young man with type 1 diabetes. CDR3 in amino acids: CASSPGLNTDTQYF. The CDR3, as DNA: TGTGCCAGCAGCCCGGGACTAAACACAGATACGCAGTATTTT.